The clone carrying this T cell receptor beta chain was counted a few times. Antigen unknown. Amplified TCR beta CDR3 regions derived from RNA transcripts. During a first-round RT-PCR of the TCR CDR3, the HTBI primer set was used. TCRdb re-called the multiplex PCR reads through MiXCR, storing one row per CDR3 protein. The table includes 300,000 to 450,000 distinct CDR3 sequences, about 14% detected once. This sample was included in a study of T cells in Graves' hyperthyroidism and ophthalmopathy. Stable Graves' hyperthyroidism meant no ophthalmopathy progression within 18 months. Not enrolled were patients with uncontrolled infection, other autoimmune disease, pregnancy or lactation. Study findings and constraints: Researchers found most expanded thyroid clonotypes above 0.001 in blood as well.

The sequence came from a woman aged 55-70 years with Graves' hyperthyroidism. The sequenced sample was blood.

The chain's CDR3 is CSAARGSGNTIYF. CDR3 in DNA: TGCAGTGCTGCCAGGGGGTCTGGAAACACCATATATTTT. The J gene is TRBJ1-3, the V gene TRBV20-1; the match to TRBD1 covers 7 bases. This CDR3 contains 13 residues. Germline CDR1 and CDR2: DFQATT and SNEGSKA (reference sequence). The V gene end was trimmed by 5 bases and the J gene end by 1 base; junction bases not matched to a gene: 2.